The 26 T cell receptor delta chains reported below all come from one sample, sequenced in a study of γδ T cells in repeated Plasmodium falciparum infection. TCRdb reran clone calling via CATT on the multiplex PCR reads. This repertoire shows about 57,000 delta-chain clones, roughly 1.8% found once; its top ten account for approximately 16%. Bulk repertoires came from Vgamma9/Vdelta2+ or Vdelta2-negative gammadelta T cells flow-sorted from PBMC. The specimen was gamma-delta T cells from blood. All receptors come from a pool of human donors (malaria-infected and uninfected, not separated).

This clone was counted at least ten times. It is likely a read error: a sequence one base away is far more abundant. The sample contains more than one DNA sequence encoding this CDR3. The J gene is TRDJ1, the V gene TRDV1; 8 bases match TRDD3. Trimming cost V 3 bases and J 0 bases; bases outside gene matches: 24. The CDR3 runs 22 residues. CDR1 and CDR2 from the germline V gene are TSWWSYY and QGS. DNA of the CDR3: TGTGCTCTTGGGGAGGGTCTCTACCGTACTGGGGGTCACCTCCCCTACACCGATAAACTCATCTTT. This encodes CALGEGLYRTGGHLPYTDKLIF.

This clone showed up just a few times. The protein held in TCRdb is that of a much larger clone and does not match this DNA's translation at residue 11, likely because of a read error; the protein shown is translated from the DNA. This chain connects TRDV1 to TRDJ1; 11 nucleotides agree with TRDD3. Looked up from germline, CDR1 is TSWWSYY and CDR2 is QGS. The CDR3 covers 25 residues. The CDR3 sequence: CALGDTHGRNCWGIPPSLYTDKLIF. The CDR3 DNA reads as TGTGCTCTTGGGGATACCCACGGGAGGAACTGCTGGGGGATACCCCCATCCTTGTACACAGATAAACTCATCTTT.

In this sample, this clone turned up a few times. One base separates it from a far larger clone, so it is likely a read error. Other DNA sequences of this sample code for an identical CDR3. No J gene was called, and the V gene is TRDV1; the table's TRDD3 call for D was not verified on the DNA. The CDR3 totals 23 residues. Germline V lookup: CDR1 TSWWSYY, CDR2 QGS. The CDR3: CALGVMKGTRQLGERVYTDKLIF. CDR3 coding DNA: TGTGCTCTTGGGGTCATGAAAGGTACGAGACAATTGGGGGAGAGAGTTTACACCGATAAACTCATCTTC.

This clone was seen at least ten times. The TCRdb protein, from a much larger clone, departs from this DNA's translation at residue 11, likely by read error; the protein shown derives from the DNA. V usage is TRDV2 and J usage is TRDJ1, with 11 bases identical to TRDD3. CDR1 and CDR2 from the germline V gene are GEAIGNYY and EKD. This CDR3 has 19 amino acids. J lost 0 bases, V lost 1 base, and 12 bases had no gene match. The CDR3 loop reads CACDTGYWGISQYTDKLIF. Written as DNA, the CDR3 is TGTGCCTGTGACACGGGGTACTGGGGGATATCCCAGTACACCGATAAACTCATCTTT.

This clone was counted only a few times. The chain is built from TRDV1 and TRDJ1, with 7 nucleotides matching TRDD2. Here the J gene was assigned by germline matching of the DNA, as TCRdb has none. J gave up 1 base and V 1 base, and 15 bases lay outside the gene matches. Germline CDR1 is TSWWSYY and CDR2 is QGS. The CDR3 is made up of 19 amino acids. CDR3 in DNA: TGTGCTCTTGGGGAACCGCCTTCCTCTTACCGGGGCTTCACCGATAAACTCATCTTT. This codes for CALGEPPSSYRGFTDKLIF.

This clone has only a few counts. A far larger clone is only one base removed, so a read error is likely. This chain joins TRDV1 and TRDJ1; 8 nucleotides line up with TRDD3. The J gene, absent from TCRdb, was called here by matching the DNA to germline. With V trimmed by 7 bases and J by 9 bases, 19 bases remained unmatched. The CDR3 totals 16 residues. The V gene's germline CDR1 is TSWWSYY and CDR2 QGS. This CDR3 is CALAVPVTYWGSELIF. CDR3 DNA: TGTGCTCTTGCCGTCCCTGTGACCTACTGGGGGTCCGAACTCATCTTT.

This clone was seen at least ten times. TCRdb shows a much larger clone's protein in place of this DNA's translation, and the two differ at residue 6, likely through a read error; the protein shown is translated from the DNA. The V call is TRDV1, the J call TRDJ1; perhaps TRDD3 as D (6 bases). Per germline, CDR1 TSWWSYY and CDR2 QGS. CDR3 length: 14 amino acids. The V end lost 6 bases, the J end lost 12 bases, and 23 bases lay between the germline ends. The CDR3 spells CALGNSTVLGLVIF. The CDR3 DNA reads TGTGCTCTTGGAAATTCTACCGTACTGGGTTTAGTCATCTTT.

This clone was observed a few times. A read error is likely here: a far larger clone is one base away. The sample has other DNA sequences that encode this CDR3 too. The rearrangement joins TRDV2 to TRDJ1; 8 bases map to TRDD3. Here the J gene was assigned by germline matching of the DNA, as TCRdb has none. Germline CDR1 and CDR2: GEAIGNYY and EKD. V dropped 4 bases and J dropped 3; count of bases not matched to a gene: 27. There are 21 residues in the CDR3. The CDR3 sequence: CACESLRIEGTGGYASDKLIF. Here the CDR3 DNA reads TGTGCCTGTGAATCCCTTCGAATCGAGGGTACTGGGGGGTACGCGTCCGATAAACTCATCTTT.

This clone was counted between two and nine times. TCRdb assigns this DNA the protein of a much larger clone, which departs from its translation at residue 6; this likely reflects a read error, and the protein shown comes from translating the DNA. The chain uses TRDV1 and TRDJ1; D call uncertain. V dropped 7 bases and J dropped 0 bases, with 12 bases sitting between them. Germline CDR1 is TSWWSYY and CDR2 is QGS. CDR3 length: 14 residues. The chain's CDR3 is CALDAKGYTDKLIF. The CDR3 bases are TGTGCTCTTGACGCTAAAGGGTACACCGATAAACTCATCTTT.

This clone was seen a few times. TCRdb shows a much larger clone's protein in place of this DNA's translation, and the two differ at residue 15, likely through a read error; the protein shown is translated from the DNA. This chain uses TRDV1 with TRDJ1; 8 nucleotides match TRDD3. Since TCRdb gives no J gene, matching the DNA to germline was used here to assign it. CDR1 and CDR2 from the germline V gene are TSWWSYY and QGS. There are 23 residues in the CDR3. Trimming cost V 2 bases and J 0 bases; bases outside gene matches: 26. CDR3 amino acids: CALGELEGPVNVLGGKDTDKLIF. The CDR3 region has the DNA TGTGCTCTTGGGGAATTAGAAGGACCCGTGAACGTACTGGGGGGTAAAGACACCGATAAACTCATCTTT.

In this sample, this clone turned up a few times. The protein TCRdb lists belongs to a much larger clone and differs from this DNA's translation at residue 3, which points to a read error; the protein shown is made from the DNA. V usage is TRDV3 and J usage is TRDJ1, with 8 bases that match TRDD2. Germline CDR1 is TVYSNPD and CDR2 is GDNSRS (reference sequence). The CDR3 extends over 24 amino acids. Trimming took 5 bases from V and 0 from J; bases not matched to a gene: 38. Here the CDR3 DNA reads TGTGCCCTCACAGCTCTAAGGCCTTCCTATATACGTACCGGCATTGCTCGGTACACCGATAAACTCATCTTT. Its protein product is CALTALRPSYIRTGIARYTDKLIF.

There are a few counts of this clone. TCRdb's protein, taken from a much larger clone, differs from this DNA's translation at residue 17, likely owing to a read error; the protein displayed comes from the DNA. The rearrangement joins TRDV1 to TRDJ3; 12 nucleotides align to TRDD3. The J gene was missing in TCRdb and was found by matching the end of the DNA to germline. Germline lookup yields CDR1 TSWWSYY and CDR2 QGS. The CDR3 has 24 amino acids. The CDR3 DNA sequence: TGTGCTCTTGGGGAAAGGCCCTACCTTCCAACTGGGGGATACTTCTCCCGGGACACCCGACAGATGTTTTTC. This codes for CALGERPYLPTGGYFSRDTRQMFF.

With regard to this clone: A single base is all that separates this from a far larger clone, so a read error is likely. In the same sample, other DNA sequences code for this CDR3. The chain has TRDV1 and TRDJ1; D unresolved. Matching the DNA to germline supplied the J gene, which TCRdb does not give. The germline V and J ends were trimmed by 0 bases and 0 bases, with 26 bases remaining between them. The germline V gene encodes CDR1 TSWWSYY and CDR2 QGS. The CDR3 is made up of 21 amino acids. In DNA form, the CDR3 reads TGTGCTCTTGGGGAACTACTATTCGCCTATGTTGTTCCGCAGTACACCGATAAACTCATCTTT. Protein: CALGELLFAYVVPQYTDKLIF.

Details on this clone: The TCRdb record carries a much larger clone's protein, which differs from this DNA's translation at residue 8; a read error is the likely cause, and the protein listed here is the DNA translation. The V gene is TRDV1, the J gene TRDJ1; D possibly corresponds to TRDD3 (6 bases). Germline lookup yields CDR1 TSWWSYY and CDR2 QGS. V was trimmed by 5 bases and J by 0 bases, leaving 37 bases between them. The CDR3 loop spans 23 amino acids. CDR3 sequence reads: CALGSCASTPWDWGPPYTDKLIF. The CDR3 bases are TGTGCTCTTGGGTCCTGTGCTTCTACTCCTTGGGATTGGGGGCCACCCTACACCGATAAACTCATCTTT.

Note on this clone: TCRdb's entry gives the protein of a much larger clone, which mismatches this DNA's translation at residue 11, likely from a read error; the protein reported here is translated from the DNA. The chain recombines TRDV1 with TRDJ1; possible D gene TRDD3, 6 bases. The CDR3 has 16 residues. CDR1 is TSWWSYY, CDR2 QGS, per germline. The V gene lost 6 bases and the J gene lost 4 bases, with 21 bases spanning the gap. The CDR3 DNA reads as TGTGCTCTTGGACTAACCGTCTACTGGGCTATCGATAAACTCATCTTT. This translates into CALGLTVYWAIDKLIF.

As for this clone: This DNA translates differently at residue 8 from the TCRdb protein, which is that of a much larger clone; a read error is likely, and the protein shown is the DNA's own translation. The chain uses TRDV1 and TRDJ1, with D perhaps given as TRDD1 or TRDD3 (6 bases each). The J gene was missing in TCRdb and was found by matching the end of the DNA to germline. Germline values: CDR1 TSWWSYY, CDR2 QGS. The CDR3 totals 21 residues. V lost 5 bases to trimming and J lost 0 bases, with 31 bases between them. This chain's CDR3 is CALGSPPRKYGSGADTDKLIF. CDR3 nucleotide sequence: TGTGCTCTTGGGTCCCCTCCAAGGAAATACGGTTCTGGGGCCGACACCGATAAACTCATCTTT.

This clone came up a few times. TCRdb's protein, taken from a much larger clone, differs from this DNA's translation at residues 4 and 15, likely owing to a read error; the protein displayed comes from the DNA. This sequence joins TRDV1 and TRDJ1, with TRDD3 matching over 12 bases. Germline V CDR1 and CDR2: TSWWSYY, QGS. The ends lost 7 bases at V and 1 base at J; junction bases unmatched: 28. CDR3 length equals 23 residues. The CDR3 region is CALVSLRTWGIRVSHAITDKLIF. CDR3 nucleotides: TGTGCTCTTGTGAGCCTACGTACCTGGGGGATACGCGTATCACACGCCATCACCGATAAACTCATCTTT.

In this sample, this clone turned up a few times. The TCRdb protein comes from a much larger clone and disagrees with this DNA's translation at residue 13, likely due to a read error; the protein given here is derived from the DNA. The CDR3 nucleotides are TGTGCTCTTGGGGAGCCGCCGGGGGTTATCCCCCAGTGCGCCGATAAACTCATCTTT. Its translation: CALGEPPGVIPQCADKLIF. The chain combines TRDV1 with TRDJ1; possibly TRDD3 for D (5 bases). The germline CDR1 and CDR2 sequences are TSWWSYY and QGS. CDR3 size: 19 residues. Trimming removed 3 bases at V and 3 bases at J, with 26 bases between.

In the case of this clone: The likely explanation is a read error, given a far larger clone one base away. The gene calls are TRDV1 and TRDJ1, with D maybe TRDD2 (6 bases). No J gene was available from TCRdb, and it was assigned here by a germline match of the DNA. Trimming removed 1 base from V and 0 bases from J, with 27 bases in between. This CDR3 is 21 amino acids long. Germline CDR1 is TSWWSYY and CDR2 is QGS. The CDR3 sequence is CALGERVILRPSGFYTDKLIF. The CDR3 coding sequence is TGTGCTCTTGGGGAACGGGTTATCCTACGCCCCTCAGGGTTCTACACCGATAAACTCATCTTT.

This clone occurred many times. A far larger clone lies a single base away; this is likely a read error. The identical CDR3 is also encoded by other nucleotide sequences in the sample. This chain connects TRDV1 to TRDJ1, with a possible D match to TRDD3 (6 bases). Per the germline V gene, CDR1 is TSWWSYY and CDR2 is QGS. This CDR3 has 18 residues. The CDR3: CALVEWGSDPVYTDKLIF. As DNA, the CDR3 is TGTGCTCTTGTGGAATGGGGATCGGATCCCGTGTATACCGATAAACTCATCTTT.

Remarks on this clone: A single base is all that separates this from a far larger clone, so a read error is likely. Other DNA variants within this sample encode the same CDR3. The chain joins TRDV2 to TRDJ1; 9 nucleotides line up with TRDD3. The J gene was missing in TCRdb and was found by matching the end of the DNA to germline. Germline loops: CDR1 GEAIGNYY, CDR2 EKD. The CDR3 has 17 amino acids. The J segment lost 5 bases and the V segment lost 3 bases, leaving 15 bases of the junction unmatched. This chain's CDR3 is CACDPSRTGGYPDKLIF. As DNA, the CDR3 is TGTGCCTGTGACCCATCACGCACGGGGGGATACCCTGATAAACTCATCTTT.

This clone occurred many times. A far larger clone lies a single base away; this is likely a read error. The identical CDR3 is also encoded by other nucleotide sequences in the sample. The chain is built from TRDV1 and TRDJ1; a possible D gene is TRDD3 (6 bases). Germline CDR1 and CDR2: TSWWSYY and QGS. This CDR3 is built from 21 residues. V lost 0 bases and J 3 bases, leaving 29 bases between the germline ends. CDR3 DNA sequence: TGTGCTCTTGGGGAACTTCACCCTACCCCAGATGGGGGGTACGACCCCGATAAACTCATCTTT. Translated, it gives CALGELHPTPDGGYDPDKLIF.

This clone was picked up many times. A far more abundant clone sits one base away, making this likely a read error. The sample carries other DNA sequences with the same CDR3. This chain links TRDV3 with TRDJ1, with 13 bases aligning to TRDD3. Germline trimming cut 2 bases from V and 1 base from J; bases unmatched to any gene: 16. Germline V CDR1 and CDR2: TVYSNPD, GDNSRS (reference sequence). This CDR3 has 19 amino acids. For the CDR3, the DNA is TGTGCCTTTGCGCCTTCCTACGGGACTGGGGGATACGTCACCGATAAACTCATCTTT. It yields the protein CAFAPSYGTGGYVTDKLIF.

The sample holds a few counts of this clone. TCRdb's protein, taken from a much larger clone, differs from this DNA's translation at residue 6, likely owing to a read error; the protein displayed comes from the DNA. This chain uses TRDV2 with TRDJ3; 8 positions agree with TRDD3. The J gene, absent from TCRdb, was called here by matching the DNA to germline. V lost 0 bases and J lost 0; bases outside the gene matches: 9. The germline V gene encodes CDR1 GEAIGNYY and CDR2 EKD. This CDR3 has 20 amino acids. The CDR3 region has the DNA TGTGCCTGTGACACCGTGCTGGGGATACCCCGCTCCTGGGACACCCGACAGATGTTTTTC. Translation: CACDTVLGIPRSWDTRQMFF.

This clone was picked up many times. A far larger clone is off by one base, so a read error is likely. This same CDR3 is encoded by further DNA sequences in the sample. This rearrangement joins TRDV2 to TRDJ1; TRDD3 aligns across 7 bases. This CDR3 is 17 amino acids long. V was clipped by 0 bases and J by 0 bases; unmatched bases: 9. Germline loops: CDR1 GEAIGNYY, CDR2 EKD. The CDR3 nucleotides read TGTGCCTGTGACACCGGCTTTGGGGGACCGTACACCGATAAACTCATCTTT. Its protein is CACDTGFGGPYTDKLIF.

Notes on this clone: TCRdb's entry gives the protein of a much larger clone, which mismatches this DNA's translation at residue 11, likely from a read error; the protein reported here is translated from the DNA. The chain combines TRDV2 with TRDJ1; D unclear. TCRdb lists no J gene, so it was determined here by aligning the DNA to germline. Germline V CDR1 and CDR2: GEAIGNYY, EKD. CDR3 length: 19 amino acids. Trimming took 0 bases from V and 1 from J, leaving 23 bases between them. CDR3 sequence: CACDTVLAGPNGSTDKLIF. CDR3 coding DNA: TGTGCCTGTGACACCGTACTCGCGGGCCCTAACGGAAGCACCGATAAACTCATCTTT.